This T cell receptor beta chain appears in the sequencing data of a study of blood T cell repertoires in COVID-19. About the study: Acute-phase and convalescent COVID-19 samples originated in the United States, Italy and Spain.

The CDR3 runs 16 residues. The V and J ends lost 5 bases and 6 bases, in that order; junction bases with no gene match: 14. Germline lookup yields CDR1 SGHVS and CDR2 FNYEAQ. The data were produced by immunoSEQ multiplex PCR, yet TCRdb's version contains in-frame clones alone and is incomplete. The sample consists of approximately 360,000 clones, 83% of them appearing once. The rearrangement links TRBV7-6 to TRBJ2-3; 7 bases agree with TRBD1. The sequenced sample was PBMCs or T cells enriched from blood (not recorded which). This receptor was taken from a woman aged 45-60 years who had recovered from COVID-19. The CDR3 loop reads CASSVGTAPGSDTQYF. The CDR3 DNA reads TGTGCCAGCAGCGTGGGGACAGCCCCCGGCTCCGATACGCAGTATTTT.